The rows below give T cell receptor beta chains drawn from one sample of a study of cytomegalovirus exposure and HLA in healthy donors. Clones were sequenced by immunoSEQ multiplex PCR, and TCRdb holds only the in-frame ones, with some missing. There are 170,000 or so clones in the sample; about 80% occur only once, and under 0.8% lies in the top ten. Sequencing used PBMCs. The receptors originated from a boy aged 5-17 years in good health and CMV-seronegative. CDR3s include the opening cysteine and the closing phenylalanine or tryptophan. Each record gives: J gene, V gene, clone size, D gene, CDR3 protein, CDR3 DNA. A D gene is named only where the DNA matches it firmly. Clone size is given for some rows only: seen once, a few or many times, or a class if the clone is expanded.

TRBJ1-2,TRBV9,once,TRBD1,CASSASGTGFVGYYGYTF,TGTGCCAGCAGCGCCTCGGGGACAGGGTTCGTCGGCTACTATGGCTACACCTTC
TRBJ1-5,TRBV27,NA,TRBD1,CASSLFPPRGTGGRGRSQPQHF,TGTGCCAGCAGTTTATTCCCCCCTAGGGGGACAGGGGGAAGAGGCAGGAGTCAGCCCCAGCATTTT
TRBJ2-1,TRBV29-1,NA,NA,CSVGFQYNEQFF,TGCAGCGTTGGATTCCAGTACAATGAGCAGTTCTTC
TRBJ1-3,TRBV5-6,NA,NA,CASSHVVREHF,TGTGCCAGCAGCCATGTGGTCAGGGAACATTTT
TRBJ2-1,TRBV10-1,NA,NA,CASSFGSSYNEQFF,TGCGCCAGCAGTTTCGGGAGCTCCTACAATGAGCAGTTCTTC
TRBJ1-1,TRBV11-1,NA,TRBD1,CASSGDRANTEAFF,TGTGCCAGCAGCGGAGACAGGGCGAACACTGAAGCTTTCTTT
TRBJ1-2,TRBV4-2,medium-sized,TRBD1,CASSQDPAGGTYGYTF,TGTGCCAGCAGCCAAGATCCCGCAGGGGGGACCTATGGCTACACCTTC
TRBJ1-4,TRBV19,NA,TRBD1,CASINRGGEKLFF,TGTGCCAGCATCAACAGGGGGGGTGAAAAACTGTTTTTT
TRBJ2-7,TRBV6-1,NA,TRBD1,CASSEWGAGTGDGMEQYF,TGTGCCAGCAGTGAATGGGGCGCGGGGACAGGGGACGGGATGGAGCAGTACTTC
TRBJ1-2,TRBV7-2,NA,TRBD1,CASRITGEWDGYTF,TGTGCCAGCAGGATCACAGGGGAATGGGATGGCTACACCTTC
TRBJ1-1,TRBV7-9,NA,NA,CASSSRGGITEAFF,TGTGCCAGCAGCTCACGGGGGGGGATAACTGAAGCTTTCTTT
TRBJ2-1,TRBV7-2,NA,NA,CASSLGDRMYNEQFF,TGTGCCAGCAGCTTAGGAGACAGAATGTACAATGAGCAGTTCTTC
TRBJ1-1,TRBV2,NA,TRBD1,CASSGQGVNTEAFF,TGTGCCAGCAGTGGACAGGGCGTGAACACTGAAGCTTTCTTT
TRBJ2-2,TRBV11-3,NA,NA,CASSTSGSGELFF,TGTGCCAGCAGCACCTCAGGGTCCGGGGAGCTGTTTTTT
TRBJ2-7,TRBV6-1,NA,NA,CASRAAPREQYF,TGTGCCAGCAGGGCGGCCCCTCGGGAGCAGTACTTC
TRBJ2-2,TRBV5-4,NA,NA,CASSLGLAGSGGELFF,TGTGCCAGCAGCTTGGGTCTAGCCGGTTCGGGCGGGGAGCTGTTTTTT
TRBJ1-6,TRBV30,NA,TRBD1,CAWSERPGQGRKGSPLHF,TGTGCCTGGAGCGAGAGACCGGGACAGGGGCGCAAGGGATCACCCCTCCACTTT
TRBJ2-2,TRBV25-1,few,TRBD1,CASGRQGGTGELFF,TGTGCCAGCGGCCGACAGGGGGGGACCGGGGAGCTGTTTTTT
TRBJ2-5,TRBV18,NA,NA,CASSPTTGNFQETQYF,TGTGCCAGCTCACCGACGACAGGAAACTTCCAAGAGACCCAGTACTTC
TRBJ1-1,TRBV4-1,NA,NA,CASSRTGQNTEAFF,TGCGCCAGCAGCCGGACGGGACAGAACACTGAAGCTTTCTTT
TRBJ2-5,TRBV27,few,TRBD1,CASNSGTGEWGQETQYF,TGTGCCAGCAATTCCGGGACAGGGGAGTGGGGGCAAGAGACCCAGTACTTC
TRBJ2-7,TRBV27,once,TRBD2,CASSLSPSGADEQYF,TGTGCCAGCAGTTTATCTCCTAGCGGGGCCGACGAGCAGTACTTC
TRBJ2-7,TRBV25-1,NA,TRBD2,CASMGSSGRPYEQYF,TGTGCCAGCATGGGATCTAGCGGGAGGCCCTACGAGCAGTACTTC
TRBJ1-1,TRBV5-4,few,TRBD1,CASSSRTGNTEAFF,TGTGCCAGCAGCTCTCGGACAGGGAACACTGAAGCTTTCTTT